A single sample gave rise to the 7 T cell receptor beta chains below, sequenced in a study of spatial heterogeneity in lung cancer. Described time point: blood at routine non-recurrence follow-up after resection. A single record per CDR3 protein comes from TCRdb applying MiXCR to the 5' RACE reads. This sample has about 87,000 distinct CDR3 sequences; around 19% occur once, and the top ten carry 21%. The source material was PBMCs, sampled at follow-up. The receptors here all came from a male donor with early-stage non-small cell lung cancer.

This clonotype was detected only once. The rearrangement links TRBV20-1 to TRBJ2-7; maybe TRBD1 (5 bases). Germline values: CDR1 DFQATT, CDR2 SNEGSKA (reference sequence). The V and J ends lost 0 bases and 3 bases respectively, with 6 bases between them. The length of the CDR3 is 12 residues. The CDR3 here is CSARDRDYEQYF. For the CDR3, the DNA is TGCAGTGCTAGAGACAGGGACTACGAGCAGTACTTC.

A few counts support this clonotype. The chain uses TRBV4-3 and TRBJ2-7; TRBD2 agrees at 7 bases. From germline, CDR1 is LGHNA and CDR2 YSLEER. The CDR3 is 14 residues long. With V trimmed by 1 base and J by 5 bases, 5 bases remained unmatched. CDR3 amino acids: CASSQGGEGDEQYF. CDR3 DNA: TGCGCCAGCAGCCAAGGGGGGGAGGGTGACGAGCAGTACTTC.

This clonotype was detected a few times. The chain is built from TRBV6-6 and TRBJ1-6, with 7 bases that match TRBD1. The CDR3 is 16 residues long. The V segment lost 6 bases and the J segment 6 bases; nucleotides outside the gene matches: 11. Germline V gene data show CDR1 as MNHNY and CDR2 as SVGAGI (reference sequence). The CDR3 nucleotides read TGTGCCAGCAGGCCGGGACAGCGATTCCCTAATTCACCCCTCCACTTT. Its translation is CASRPGQRFPNSPLHF.

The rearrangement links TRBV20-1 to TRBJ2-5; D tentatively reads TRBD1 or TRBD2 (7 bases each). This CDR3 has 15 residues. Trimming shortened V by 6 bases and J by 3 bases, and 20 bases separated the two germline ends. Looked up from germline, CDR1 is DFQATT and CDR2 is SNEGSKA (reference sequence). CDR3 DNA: TGCAGTGCCCCATCCGACAGGGAGGGTAAAGAGACCCAGTACTTC. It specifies CSAPSDREGKETQYF.

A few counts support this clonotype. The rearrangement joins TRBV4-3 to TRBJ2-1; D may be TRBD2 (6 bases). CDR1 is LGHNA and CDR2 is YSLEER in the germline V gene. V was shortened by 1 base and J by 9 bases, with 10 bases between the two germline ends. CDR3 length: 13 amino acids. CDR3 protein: CASSQVRESEQFF. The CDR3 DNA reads TGCGCCAGCAGCCAAGTTCGGGAGAGTGAGCAGTTCTTC.

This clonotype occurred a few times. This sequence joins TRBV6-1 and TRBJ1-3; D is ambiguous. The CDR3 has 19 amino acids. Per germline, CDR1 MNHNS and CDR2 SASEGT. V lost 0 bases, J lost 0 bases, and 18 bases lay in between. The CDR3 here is CASSEAPTLLLSSGNTIYF. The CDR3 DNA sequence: TGTGCCAGCAGTGAAGCGCCGACCTTACTCCTTAGCTCTGGAAACACCATATATTTT.

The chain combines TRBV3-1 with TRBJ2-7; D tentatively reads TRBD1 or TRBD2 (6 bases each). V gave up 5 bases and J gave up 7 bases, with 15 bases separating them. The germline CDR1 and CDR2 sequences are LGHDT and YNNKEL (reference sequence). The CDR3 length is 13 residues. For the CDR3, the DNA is TGTGCCAGCAGCTCCCCAACAGGGAGGGAGCAGTACTTC. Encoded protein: CASSSPTGREQYF.